This T cell receptor beta chain was recorded in a study of blood T cell repertoires in COVID-19. Background on the study: Acute and convalescent COVID-19 specimens originated in the United States, Italy and Spain. PBMCs, B-cell-depleted T cells, or T cells provided the cDNA or gDNA that made up the material.

V shed 5 bases and J shed 7 bases, with 11 bases lying between them. The CDR3 consists of 12 residues. The germline V gene encodes CDR1 SEHNR and CDR2 FQNEAQ (reference sequence). In the study's own analysis: Quantification of nucleated cells was approximated via reference gene primer amplification. Sequenced by immunoSEQ multiplex PCR; TCRdb stores in-frame clones only, minus some. The V and J calls and clone size were taken over from that table, and D and trimming were inferred from the DNA. The sample consists of 130,000 to 150,000 clones, less than 85% of them appearing once. The receptor was isolated from a woman at least 80 years old in a cohort sampled during active or convalescent COVID-19. Sequencing was done on a sample of peripheral blood. The rearrangement uses TRBV7-9 and TRBJ1-1, with D possibly TRBD1 on 5 matching bases. CDR3 nucleotide sequence: TGTGCCAGCAGCCGGGACTATTATGAAGCTTTCTTT. Encoded protein: CASSRDYYEAFF.